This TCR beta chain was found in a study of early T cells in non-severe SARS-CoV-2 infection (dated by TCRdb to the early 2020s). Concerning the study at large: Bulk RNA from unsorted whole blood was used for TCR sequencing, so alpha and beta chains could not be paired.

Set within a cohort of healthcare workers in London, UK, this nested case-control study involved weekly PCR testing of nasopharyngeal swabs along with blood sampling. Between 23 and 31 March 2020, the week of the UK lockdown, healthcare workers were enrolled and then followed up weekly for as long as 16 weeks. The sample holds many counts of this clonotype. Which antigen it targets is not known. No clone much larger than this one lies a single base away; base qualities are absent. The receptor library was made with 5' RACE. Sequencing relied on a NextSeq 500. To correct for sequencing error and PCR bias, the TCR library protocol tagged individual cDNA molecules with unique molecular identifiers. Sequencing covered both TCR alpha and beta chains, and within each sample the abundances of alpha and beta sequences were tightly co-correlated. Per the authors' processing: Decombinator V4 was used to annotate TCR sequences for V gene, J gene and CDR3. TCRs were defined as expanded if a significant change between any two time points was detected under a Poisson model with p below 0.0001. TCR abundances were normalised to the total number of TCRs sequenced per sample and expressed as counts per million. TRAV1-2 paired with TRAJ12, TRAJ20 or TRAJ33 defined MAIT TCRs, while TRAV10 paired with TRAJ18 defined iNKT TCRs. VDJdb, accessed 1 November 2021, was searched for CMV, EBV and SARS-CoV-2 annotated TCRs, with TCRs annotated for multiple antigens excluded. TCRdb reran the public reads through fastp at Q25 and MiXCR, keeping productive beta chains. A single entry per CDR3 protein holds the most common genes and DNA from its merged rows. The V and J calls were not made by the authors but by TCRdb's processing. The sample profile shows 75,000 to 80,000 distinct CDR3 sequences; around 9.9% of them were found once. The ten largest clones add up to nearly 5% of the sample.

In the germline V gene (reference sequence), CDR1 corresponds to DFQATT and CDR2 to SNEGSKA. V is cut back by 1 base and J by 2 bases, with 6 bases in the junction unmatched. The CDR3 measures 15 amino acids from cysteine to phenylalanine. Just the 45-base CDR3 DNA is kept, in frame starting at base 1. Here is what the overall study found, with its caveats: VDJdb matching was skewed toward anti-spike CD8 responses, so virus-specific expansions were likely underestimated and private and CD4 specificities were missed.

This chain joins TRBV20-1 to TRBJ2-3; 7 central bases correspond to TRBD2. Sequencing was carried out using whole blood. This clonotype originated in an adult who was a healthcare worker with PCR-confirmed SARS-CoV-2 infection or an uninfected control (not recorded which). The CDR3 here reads CSARGVAGYTDTQYF. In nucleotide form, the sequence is TGCAGTGCTAGAGGGGTAGCGGGCTACACAGATACGCAGTATTTT.